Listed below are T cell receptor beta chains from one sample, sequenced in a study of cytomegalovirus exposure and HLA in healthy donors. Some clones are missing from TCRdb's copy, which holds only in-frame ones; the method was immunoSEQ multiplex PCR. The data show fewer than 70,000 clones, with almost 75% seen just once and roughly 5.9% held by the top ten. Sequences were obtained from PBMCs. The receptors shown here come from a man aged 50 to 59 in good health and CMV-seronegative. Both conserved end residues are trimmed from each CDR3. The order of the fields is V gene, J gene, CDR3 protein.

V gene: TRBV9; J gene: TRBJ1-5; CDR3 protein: ASSSGQLSQPQH
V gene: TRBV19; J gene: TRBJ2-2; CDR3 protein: ASSIFSANTGELF
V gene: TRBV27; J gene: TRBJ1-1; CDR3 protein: ASSLFVTQGMNTEAF
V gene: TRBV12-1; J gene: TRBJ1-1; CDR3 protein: ASSLRVMNTEAF
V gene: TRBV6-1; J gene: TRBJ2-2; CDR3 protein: ASRIKGSGTGELF
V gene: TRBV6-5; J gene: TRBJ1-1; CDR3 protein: ASSISGTGNTEAF
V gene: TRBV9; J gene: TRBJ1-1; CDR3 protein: ASSVAGTGVKNTEAF
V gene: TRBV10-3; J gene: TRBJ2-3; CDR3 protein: AISDGRGATDTQY
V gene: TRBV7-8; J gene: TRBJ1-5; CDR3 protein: ASSLSYSKNQPQH
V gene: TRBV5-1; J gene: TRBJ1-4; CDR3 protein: ASSLATGQGFEKLF
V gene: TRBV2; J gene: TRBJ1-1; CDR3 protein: ASSQRQVLANTEAF
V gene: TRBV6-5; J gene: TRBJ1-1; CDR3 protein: ASSYTATGGNL
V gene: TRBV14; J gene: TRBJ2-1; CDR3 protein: ASSQEFAGLLYNEQF
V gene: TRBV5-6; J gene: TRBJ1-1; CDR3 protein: ASSPPPGGVTEAF
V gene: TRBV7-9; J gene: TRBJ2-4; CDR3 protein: SSSFETPQLPGAKNIQY
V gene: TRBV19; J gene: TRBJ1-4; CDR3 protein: ASSIGLRDEKLF
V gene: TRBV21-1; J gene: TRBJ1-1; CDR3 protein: ASNFLGQREAF
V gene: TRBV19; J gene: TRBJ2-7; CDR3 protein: ASSIPRDKASYEQY
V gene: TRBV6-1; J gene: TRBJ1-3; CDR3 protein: ASRREGASNTIY
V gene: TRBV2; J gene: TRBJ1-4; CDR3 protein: ASSPRAKREKLF
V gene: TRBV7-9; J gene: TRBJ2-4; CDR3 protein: ASSFGERLAKNIQY
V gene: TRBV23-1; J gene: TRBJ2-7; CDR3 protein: ASSQQGLPPYEQY
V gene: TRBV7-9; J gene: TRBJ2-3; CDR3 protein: ASSGATSGVGTDTQY
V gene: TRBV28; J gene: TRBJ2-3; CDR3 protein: ASSLPTDTDTQY
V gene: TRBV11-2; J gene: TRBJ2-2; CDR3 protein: ASSPGGIRSGELF
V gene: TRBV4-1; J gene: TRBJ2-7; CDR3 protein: ASSHFGIGESYEQY
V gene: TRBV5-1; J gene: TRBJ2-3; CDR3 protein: ASRDQRGSTDTQY
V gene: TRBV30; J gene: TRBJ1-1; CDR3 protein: AWADRADTEAF
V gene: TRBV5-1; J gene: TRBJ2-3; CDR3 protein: ASSTELSTDTQY
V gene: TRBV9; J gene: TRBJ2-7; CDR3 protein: ASSVGVGAEQY
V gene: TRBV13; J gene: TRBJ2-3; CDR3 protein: ASSFVARGTDTQY
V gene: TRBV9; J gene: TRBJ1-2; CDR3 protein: ASSAGGGIANYGYT
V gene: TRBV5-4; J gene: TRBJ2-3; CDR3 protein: ASSSTASQGDTQY
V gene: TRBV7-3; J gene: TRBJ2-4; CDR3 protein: ASSLFGQGAGKNIQY
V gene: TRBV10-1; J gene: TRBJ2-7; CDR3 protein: ASSEWTGGYEQY
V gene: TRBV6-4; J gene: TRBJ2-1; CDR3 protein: ASSKGAENEQF
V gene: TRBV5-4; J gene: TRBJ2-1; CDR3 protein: ASSSSRGRSYNEQF
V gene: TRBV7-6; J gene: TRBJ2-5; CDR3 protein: ASSLRRGARETQY
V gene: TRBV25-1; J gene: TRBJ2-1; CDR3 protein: ASSEYGAGGYNEQF
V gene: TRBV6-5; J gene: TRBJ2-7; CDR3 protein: ASSYGGTGDEQY
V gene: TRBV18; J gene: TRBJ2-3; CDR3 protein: ASSPGTGGGYRDTQY